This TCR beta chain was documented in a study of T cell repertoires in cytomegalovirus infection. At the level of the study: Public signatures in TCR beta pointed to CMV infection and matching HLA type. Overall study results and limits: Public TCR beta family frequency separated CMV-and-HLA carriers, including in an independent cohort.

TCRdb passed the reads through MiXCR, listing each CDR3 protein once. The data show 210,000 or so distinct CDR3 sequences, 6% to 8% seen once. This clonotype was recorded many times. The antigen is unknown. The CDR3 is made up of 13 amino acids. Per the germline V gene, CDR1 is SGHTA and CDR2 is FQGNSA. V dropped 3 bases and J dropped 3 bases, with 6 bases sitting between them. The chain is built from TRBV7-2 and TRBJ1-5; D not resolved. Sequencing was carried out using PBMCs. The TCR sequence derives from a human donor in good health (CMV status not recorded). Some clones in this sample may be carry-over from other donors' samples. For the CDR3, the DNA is TGTGCCAGCAGCTTTATGTTCAATCAGCCCCAGCATTTT. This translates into CASSFMFNQPQHF.